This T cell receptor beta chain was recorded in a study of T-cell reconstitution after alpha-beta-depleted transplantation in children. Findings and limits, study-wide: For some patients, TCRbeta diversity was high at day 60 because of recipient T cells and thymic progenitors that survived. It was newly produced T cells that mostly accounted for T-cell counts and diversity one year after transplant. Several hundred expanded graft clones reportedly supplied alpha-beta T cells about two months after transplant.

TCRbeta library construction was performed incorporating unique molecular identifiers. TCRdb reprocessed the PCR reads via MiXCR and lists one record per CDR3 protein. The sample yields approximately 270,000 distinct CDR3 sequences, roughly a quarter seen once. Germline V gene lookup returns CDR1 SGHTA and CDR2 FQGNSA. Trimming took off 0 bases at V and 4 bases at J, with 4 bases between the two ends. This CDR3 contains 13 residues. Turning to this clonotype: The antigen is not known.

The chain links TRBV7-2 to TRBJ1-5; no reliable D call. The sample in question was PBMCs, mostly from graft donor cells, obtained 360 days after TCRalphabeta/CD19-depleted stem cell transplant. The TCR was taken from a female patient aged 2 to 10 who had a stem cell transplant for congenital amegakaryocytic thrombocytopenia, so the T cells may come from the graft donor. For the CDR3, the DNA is TGTGCCAGCAGCTTAGCGAGGAATCAGCCCCAGCATTTT. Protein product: CASSLARNQPQHF.